These 27 T cell receptor beta chains share one sample of origin, sequenced in a study of blood T cell repertoires in COVID-19. Repertoires were generated with immunoSEQ multiplex PCR, while TCRdb's copy carries only in-frame clones and drops some. The sample contains about 250,000 clones, about three quarters of which appear only once. Sequencing was carried out using peripheral blood. These receptor sequences come from a woman older than 75 with acute or convalescent COVID-19.

The CDR3 nucleotides are TGTGCCAGCAGTCAAGGGACTAGCGGGATCCGGAAGACCCAGTACTTC. Translating gives CASSQGTSGIRKTQYF. V usage is TRBV27 and J usage is TRBJ2-5; 13 bases are a match to TRBD2. The CDR3 has 16 residues. The germline V gene has CDR1 MNHEY and CDR2 SMNVEV (reference sequence). V was clipped by 5 bases and J by 6 bases; unmatched bases: 9.

The chain recombines TRBV2 with TRBJ1-6; D is perhaps TRBD1 (5 bases). The CDR3 contains 12 residues. The ends were cut back, 6 bases at V and 6 bases at J, with 6 bases in the middle. Germline lookup yields CDR1 SNHLY and CDR2 FYNNEI. CDR3 sequence: CASSGGNSPLHF. As DNA, the CDR3 is TGTGCCAGCAGCGGGGGTAATTCACCCCTCCACTTT.

This chain joins TRBV11-1 and TRBJ1-1, with D tentatively TRBD1 (6 bases). In germline, CDR1 is SGHAT, CDR2 FQDESV (reference sequence). The V gene lost 3 bases and the J gene lost 1 base, with 12 bases spanning the gap. This CDR3 is built from 15 residues. The CDR3 here is CASSFQGQWNTEAFF. The CDR3 nucleotides are TGTGCCAGCAGCTTTCAAGGACAGTGGAACACTGAAGCTTTCTTT.

This clone was seen only once. A read error may explain this, as a much larger clone is one base away. Other DNA sequences of this sample code for an identical CDR3. This chain uses TRBV5-1 with TRBJ1-2; 10 nucleotides align to TRBD1. J lost 2 bases, V lost 4 bases, and 2 bases had no gene match. The CDR3 is 14 amino acids. The germline V gene has CDR1 SGHRS and CDR2 YFSETQ. CDR3 nucleotides: TGCGCCAGCAGCGCGGGACAGGGGAACTATGGCTACACCTTC. This gives the protein CASSAGQGNYGYTF.

The V call is TRBV5-1, the J call TRBJ2-3, with TRBD1 identical over 7 bases. Per the germline V gene, CDR1 is SGHRS and CDR2 is YFSETQ. This CDR3 has 16 residues. J gave up 5 bases and V 2 bases, and 11 bases lay outside the gene matches. The CDR3 here is CASSLMDRIQGDTQYF. CDR3 DNA sequence: TGCGCCAGCAGCTTAATGGACAGGATCCAGGGAGATACGCAGTATTTT.

The chain carries TRBV6-5 and TRBJ2-7; possibly TRBD2 for D (5 bases). The CDR3 length is 13 residues. The V gene's germline CDR1 is MNHEY and CDR2 SVGAGI. V was pared by 7 bases and J by 4 bases, with 14 bases between. CDR3 nucleotides: TGTGCCAGCACCCCCCTGAGGGCTTACGAGCAGTACTTC. Its translation is CASTPLRAYEQYF.

V gene TRBV7-9 combines with J gene TRBJ2-2; D unclear. Germline CDR1 is SEHNR and CDR2 is FQNEAQ (reference sequence). There are 15 residues in the CDR3. V was clipped by 4 bases and J by 4 bases, with 13 bases between them. In DNA, the CDR3 is TGTGCCAGCAGCTCCGACTGGCGAGGCACCGGGGAGCTGTTTTTT. Translated: CASSSDWRGTGELFF.

The J gene is TRBJ1-3, the V gene TRBV6-4; D perhaps matches TRBD1 (5 bases). Trimming stripped 2 bases from V and 2 bases from J, with 10 bases between. This CDR3 region has 15 residues. Germline values: CDR1 MRHNA, CDR2 SNTAGT. This CDR3 is CASSDVGGTGNTIYF. The CDR3 DNA sequence: TGTGCCAGCAGTGACGTGGGGGGTACTGGAAACACCATATATTTT.

As DNA, the CDR3 is TGCGCCAGCCGCAGTGAGGCTAACTATGGCTACACCTTC. The encoded protein is CASRSEANYGYTF. This sequence joins TRBV4-1 and TRBJ1-2; D call uncertain. Trimming removed 8 bases from V and 0 bases from J, with 10 bases in between. This CDR3 is built from 13 residues. Germline V lookup: CDR1 MGHRA, CDR2 YSYEKL.

The chain couples TRBV19 to TRBJ1-4; 10 bases align to TRBD1. Germline CDR1 is LNHDA and CDR2 is SQIVND (reference sequence). V shed 6 bases and J 4 bases; nucleotides not matched to a gene: 11. The CDR3 consists of 17 residues. The CDR3 DNA sequence: TGTGCCAGTAGGATCCAGGGACAGGGGAACATTAATGAAAAACTGTTTTTT. Translated: CASRIQGQGNINEKLFF.

This clone appeared once. The rearrangement links TRBV19 to TRBJ1-2, with D uncertain. The CDR3 sequence is 12 residues long. V was trimmed by 7 bases and J by 3 bases, leaving 9 bases between them. Germline CDR1 reads LNHDA; CDR2 reads SQIVND (reference sequence). This CDR3 reads CASTPTYYGYTF. Written as DNA, the CDR3 is TGTGCCAGTACCCCGACTTACTATGGCTACACCTTC.

V and J are TRBV6-5 and TRBJ2-5; D may be TRBD1 (5 bases). Germline V lookup: CDR1 MNHEY, CDR2 SVGAGI. The CDR3 loop spans 15 amino acids. Deletions cut 7 bases from V and 0 bases from J, with 15 bases between. CDR3 in DNA: TGTGCCAGCAAGCTCCTAGGGGCGGACCAAGAGACCCAGTACTTC. Its translation: CASKLLGADQETQYF.

V is TRBV6-1 and J is TRBJ1-5; D gene uncertain. The CDR3 has 13 residues. V was cut by 2 bases and J by 5 bases, with 7 bases left in between. Germline lookup yields CDR1 MNHNS and CDR2 SASEGT. In DNA, the CDR3 is TGTGCCAGCAGTGAAATCGGGGATCAGCCCCAGCATTTT. It codes for CASSEIGDQPQHF.

V is TRBV4-1 and J is TRBJ2-1; TRBD2 agrees at 15 bases. There are 17 residues in the CDR3. Germline loops: CDR1 MGHRA, CDR2 YSYEKL. J gave up 9 bases and V 7 bases, and 13 bases lay outside the gene matches. CDR3 bases: TGCGCCAGCACCCCAAGAGTGGGGGGACTAGCGGGAGGTGAGCAGTTCTTC. Translated: CASTPRVGGLAGGEQFF.

The rearrangement joins TRBV2 to TRBJ2-7; D uncertain. This CDR3 comprises 14 residues. Germline assignment: CDR1 SNHLY and CDR2 FYNNEI. Trimming took 7 bases from V and 2 from J, leaving 15 bases between them. The CDR3 coding sequence is TGTGCCAGCATGTTCCAGCTGACAACCTACGAGCAGTACTTC. It translates to CASMFQLTTYEQYF. Based on the CDR3 plus reference TRBV2 and TRBJ2-7, the full variable domain is EPEVTQTPSHQVTQMGQEVILRCVPISNHLYFYWYRQILGQKVEFLVSFYNNEISEKSEIFDDQFSVERPDGSNFTLKIRSTKLEDSAMYFCASMFQLTTYEQYFGPGTRLTVT.

The chain has TRBV7-2 and TRBJ2-1; the D gene is possibly TRBD2 (5 bases). V dropped 1 base and J dropped 9 bases, with 13 bases sitting between them. The V gene's germline CDR1 is SGHTA and CDR2 FQGNSA. This CDR3 is built from 14 residues. The CDR3 region has the DNA TGTGCCAGCAGCTTAGTTGCCCAGGAGGTTGAGCAGTTCTTC. It is translated as CASSLVAQEVEQFF.

The chain uses TRBV19 and TRBJ2-1; D may be TRBD1 (6 bases). Between the trimmed V and J ends, which lost 4 bases and 1 base, there was a span of 17 bases. The length of the CDR3 is 17 residues. Germline loops: CDR1 LNHDA, CDR2 SQIVND (reference sequence). The CDR3 nucleotides read TGTGCCAGTAGTAGTCGGGTGGCAGGGGCATCCTACAATGAGCAGTTCTTC. Encoded protein: CASSSRVAGASYNEQFF.

The rearrangement links TRBV5-1 to TRBJ1-1, with D possibly being TRBD1 (5 bases). Trimming stripped 6 bases from V and 0 bases from J, with 18 bases between. The germline V gene encodes CDR1 SGHRS and CDR2 YFSETQ. CDR3 length: 16 amino acids. CDR3 bases: TGCGCCAGCAAGTGGAGTTCGGGGGATATGAACACTGAAGCTTTCTTT. Translation: CASKWSSGDMNTEAFF.

The V call is TRBV6-5, the J call TRBJ1-2; D may be TRBD1 (5 bases). V dropped 7 bases and J dropped 5 bases, with 17 bases sitting between them. This CDR3 spans 14 amino acids. Germline CDR1 and CDR2: MNHEY and SVGAGI. CDR3 sequence reads: CASTRDSLRYGYTF. The DNA of the CDR3 is TGTGCCAGCACCCGGGACTCACTAAGATATGGCTACACCTTC.

This clone was seen only a few times. The CDR3 loop is CASSQDSGNSLSGNTIYF. The CDR3 nucleotides are TGTGCCAGCAGCCAAGATTCCGGGAACTCCCTCTCTGGAAACACCATATATTTT. V gene TRBV4-2 combines with J gene TRBJ1-3; D remains ambiguous. V dropped 0 bases and J dropped 0 bases, with 15 bases sitting between them. Per the germline V gene, CDR1 is LGHNA and CDR2 is YNFKEQ. CDR3 length: 18 amino acids.

With respect to this clone: Within the sample, other DNA sequences also encode this same CDR3. The rearrangement joins TRBV27 to TRBJ1-4, with D possibly TRBD1 on 6 matching bases. The length of the CDR3 is 13 residues. CDR1 MNHEY and CDR2 SMNVEV come from the germline V gene (reference sequence). V lost 4 bases and J 7 bases, leaving 10 bases between the germline ends. The CDR3 spells CASSSQGGEKLFF. The CDR3, as DNA: TGTGCCAGCAGTTCTCAAGGGGGTGAAAAACTGTTTTTT.

The chain combines TRBV6-5 with TRBJ2-3; a weak D match, TRBD1 (6 bases). This CDR3 region has 15 residues. Trimming pared 2 bases from V and 5 bases from J, leaving 14 bases between. Germline V lookup: CDR1 MNHEY, CDR2 SVGAGI. The CDR3 coding sequence is TGTGCCAGCAGTTACGCCAGGGGTAGGGGAGATACGCAGTATTTT. This encodes CASSYARGRGDTQYF.

This clone came up a few times. The rearrangement links TRBV29-1 to TRBJ2-1; maybe TRBD1 (5 bases). Deletions cut 6 bases from V and 9 bases from J, with 9 bases between. Germline lookup yields CDR1 SQVTM and CDR2 ANQGSEA. CDR3 length: 10 amino acids. The CDR3 protein is CSVLQGEQFF. The CDR3 nucleotides are TGCAGCGTACTCCAGGGTGAGCAGTTCTTC.

This chain uses TRBV6-2 or TRBV6-3 with TRBJ2-3; TRBD2 matches 8 bases. The CDR3 runs 15 residues. The germline CDR1 and CDR2 sequences are MNHEY and SVGEGT. With V trimmed by 4 bases and J by 5 bases, 8 bases remained unmatched. The CDR3, as DNA: TGTGCCAGCAGTTCGGGGGGGCGGGTTGGAGATACGCAGTATTTT. It translates to CASSSGGRVGDTQYF.

The chain carries TRBV30 and TRBJ1-6; D is possibly TRBD1 (5 bases). Deletions cut 1 base from V and 9 bases from J, with 10 bases between. The CDR3 sequence is 13 residues long. Germline loops: CDR1 GTSNPN, CDR2 SVGIG (reference sequence). CDR3 sequence reads: CAWSEQGGSPLHF. The CDR3 DNA follows: TGTGCCTGGAGTGAGCAGGGAGGTTCACCCCTCCACTTT.

The chain links TRBV7-9 to TRBJ1-1, with unresolved D. V lost 2 bases and J 1 base, leaving 11 bases between the germline ends. The CDR3 sequence is 15 residues long. Germline loops: CDR1 SEHNR, CDR2 FQNEAQ (reference sequence). The CDR3 sequence: CASSLHLLGNTEAFF. The CDR3 bases are TGTGCCAGCAGCTTACACCTCCTAGGGAACACTGAAGCTTTCTTT. The entire variable domain, with the rest obtained from reference TRBV7-9 and TRBJ1-1, is as follows: DTGVSQNPRHKITKRGQNVTFRCDPISEHNRLYWYRQTLGQGPEFLTYFQNEAQLEKSRLLSDRFSAERPKGSFSTLEIQRTEQGDSAMYLCASSLHLLGNTEAFFGQGTRLTVV.

This chain links TRBV6-6 with TRBJ1-1; D call uncertain. Looked up from germline, CDR1 is MNHNY and CDR2 is SVGAGI (reference sequence). V lost 6 bases and J 0 bases, leaving 17 bases between the germline ends. The CDR3 totals 16 residues. CDR3 in amino acids: CASSQPYIGMNTEAFF. The CDR3 nucleotides read TGTGCCAGCAGCCAACCATACATCGGGATGAACACTGAAGCTTTCTTT.